The clone carrying this T cell receptor beta chain occurred many times. Its cognate antigen is unknown. This sample was taken from a study of spatial heterogeneity in lung cancer. Study background: Strong correlation linked TCR transcript counts in tumor regions to a T cell module score derived from matched bulk RNA-seq.

V was shortened by 5 bases and J by 2 bases, with 15 bases between the two germline ends. There are 15 residues in the CDR3. TCRdb passed the 5' RACE reads through MiXCR, listing each CDR3 protein once. Here the sample spans approximately 2,500 distinct CDR3 sequences, about 5.3% being singletons. Study conclusions and caveats: As ubiquitous and regional nonsynonymous mutations varied, counts of ubiquitous and regional expanded TCRs tracked them, respectively. In tumors, expanded intratumoral alpha and beta TCR counts tracked mutation counts.

Time point: sample taken at primary tumor resection. Sequencing covered unsorted whole RNA taken from tumor, nontumor lung or frozen PBMC. This chain links TRBV12-3 or TRBV12-4 with TRBJ2-5, with D perhaps TRBD1 or TRBD2 (7 bases each). The origin of this receptor is a male donor with early-stage non-small cell lung cancer. Sequencing was performed on lung tumor tissue, taken at surgery. The CDR3 nucleotides are TGTGCCAGCAGTCCTCCGGGGGGACAGCAAGAGACCCAGTACTTC. It encodes CASSPPGGQQETQYF.